These 9 T cell receptor beta chains originate from one sample sequenced in a study of control samples from healthy donors and cancer patients. Libraries were prepared by immunoSEQ multiplex PCR; TCRdb keeps only in-frame clonotypes and omits some of them. The sample contains tens of thousands of clones, around 89% of which appear only once. Material for sequencing was PBMCs. These receptors originate from a man aged 55 to 70 with colorectal cancer.

The genes are TRBV28 and TRBJ1-6; possible D gene TRBD1, 5 bases. The CDR3 contains 15 residues. The V gene's germline CDR1 is MDHEN and CDR2 SYDVKM. The V end was cut by 7 bases, the J end by 10 bases, with 20 bases between. In nucleotides, the CDR3 is TGTGCCAGCACCTCTCCGGGCAGGAGGGGCTCACCCCTCCACTTT. This encodes CASTSPGRRGSPLHF.

Relative to its sample, this clone is medium-sized. The chain links TRBV11-2 to TRBJ2-7; 8 bases line up with TRBD1. The germline CDR1 and CDR2 sequences are SGHAT and FQNNGV. The CDR3 has 15 residues. The junction had 6 bases not matched to a gene; V was cut back by 1 base and J by 4 bases. The CDR3 coding sequence is TGTGCCAGCAGCTTAGTCGGACAGGGTGTATACGAGCAGTACTTC. As protein: CASSLVGQGVYEQYF.

This CDR3 is CASKPAGQETQYF. The CDR3 bases are TGTGCCAGCAAGCCAGCGGGGCAGGAGACCCAGTACTTC. The chain joins TRBV7-2 to TRBJ2-5; 7 bases match TRBD2. Germline V lookup: CDR1 SGHTA, CDR2 FQGNSA. V shed 7 bases and J 5 bases; nucleotides not matched to a gene: 7. The CDR3 covers 13 residues.

V is TRBV2 and J is TRBJ2-3; maybe TRBD1 (6 bases). CDR3 size: 14 residues. Germline CDR1 SNHLY, CDR2 FYNNEI. Trimming removed 10 bases from V and 0 bases from J, with 14 bases in between. CDR3 bases: TGTGCCACTAAGGGAGACAGGAGCACAGATACGCAGTATTTT. Protein product: CATKGDRSTDTQYF.

The CDR3 DNA is TGTGCCAGCAGTTCAGGGTCTGCAGTCATGAACACTGAAGCTTTCTTT. This sequence encodes CASSSGSAVMNTEAFF. V gene TRBV28 combines with J gene TRBJ1-1; maybe TRBD1 (5 bases). Germline-derived CDR1 and CDR2 are MDHEN and SYDVKM. This CDR3 comprises 16 residues. The V end lost 4 bases, the J end lost 0 bases, and 15 bases lay between the germline ends.

The chain has TRBV6-5 and TRBJ1-2; the match to TRBD1 covers 8 bases. V trimming: 5 bases; J trimming: 8 bases; junction bases outside the gene matches: 1. This CDR3 is 11 amino acids long. From germline, CDR1 is MNHEY and CDR2 SVGAGI. The CDR3 is CASSRTGGYTF. In DNA form, the CDR3 reads TGTGCCAGCAGTAGGACAGGGGGCTACACCTTC.

The chain recombines TRBV5-1 with TRBJ1-1; tentatively, D is TRBD1 (5 bases). V was cut by 1 base and J by 6 bases, with 7 bases left in between. CDR3 size: 12 residues. The V gene's germline CDR1 is SGHRS and CDR2 YFSETQ. CDR3 sequence reads: CASSLRGAEAFF. In DNA, the CDR3 is TGCGCCAGCAGCTTGAGAGGGGCTGAAGCTTTCTTT.

The V call is TRBV5-1, the J call TRBJ1-4, with TRBD1 as a possible D gene (5 bases). The CDR3 runs to 15 residues. The ends were cut back, 0 bases at V and 7 bases at J, with 13 bases in the middle. CDR1 is SGHRS and CDR2 is YFSETQ in the germline V gene. The CDR3 loop is CASSLAGSTGEKLFF. Here the CDR3 DNA reads TGCGCCAGCAGCTTGGCAGGGTCTACGGGTGAAAAACTGTTTTTT. Variable domain in full (rest from reference TRBV5-1 and TRBJ1-4): KAGVTQTPRYLIKTRGQQVTLSCSPISGHRSVSWYQQTPGQGLQFLFEYFSETQRNKGNFPGRFSGRQFSNSRSEMNVSTLELGDSALYLCASSLAGSTGEKLFFGSGTQLSVL.

This clone was seen only once. This chain uses TRBV12-5 with TRBJ2-3; 7 nucleotides match TRBD1. CDR1 LGHNT and CDR2 FRNRAP come from the germline V gene. The CDR3 is 19 residues long. V shed 0 bases, J shed 3 bases, and the junction held 15 bases outside the gene matches. This CDR3 is CASGLVRTGDVGLTDTQYF. For the CDR3, the DNA is TGTGCTAGTGGTTTGGTACGAACAGGGGATGTGGGTTTGACAGATACGCAGTATTTT.